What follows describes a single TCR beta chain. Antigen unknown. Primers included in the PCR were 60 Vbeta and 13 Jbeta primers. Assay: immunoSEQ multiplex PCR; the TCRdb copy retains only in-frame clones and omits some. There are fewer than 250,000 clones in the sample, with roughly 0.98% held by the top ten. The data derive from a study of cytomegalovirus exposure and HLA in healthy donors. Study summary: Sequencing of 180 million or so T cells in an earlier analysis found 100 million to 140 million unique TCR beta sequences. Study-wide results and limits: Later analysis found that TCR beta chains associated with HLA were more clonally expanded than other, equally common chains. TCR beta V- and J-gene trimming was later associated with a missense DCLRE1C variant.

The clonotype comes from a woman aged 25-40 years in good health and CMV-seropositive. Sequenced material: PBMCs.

CDR3 in amino acids: CASSFSQGRHGYTF. CDR3 sequence (DNA): TGTGCCAGCAGCTTCTCCCAGGGTCGGCATGGCTACACCTTC. The V call is TRBV7-6, the J call TRBJ1-2, with a tentative D call TRBD1 (5 bases). V shed 3 bases and J shed 6 bases, with 14 bases lying between them. There are 14 residues in the CDR3. In germline, CDR1 is SGHVS, CDR2 FNYEAQ.